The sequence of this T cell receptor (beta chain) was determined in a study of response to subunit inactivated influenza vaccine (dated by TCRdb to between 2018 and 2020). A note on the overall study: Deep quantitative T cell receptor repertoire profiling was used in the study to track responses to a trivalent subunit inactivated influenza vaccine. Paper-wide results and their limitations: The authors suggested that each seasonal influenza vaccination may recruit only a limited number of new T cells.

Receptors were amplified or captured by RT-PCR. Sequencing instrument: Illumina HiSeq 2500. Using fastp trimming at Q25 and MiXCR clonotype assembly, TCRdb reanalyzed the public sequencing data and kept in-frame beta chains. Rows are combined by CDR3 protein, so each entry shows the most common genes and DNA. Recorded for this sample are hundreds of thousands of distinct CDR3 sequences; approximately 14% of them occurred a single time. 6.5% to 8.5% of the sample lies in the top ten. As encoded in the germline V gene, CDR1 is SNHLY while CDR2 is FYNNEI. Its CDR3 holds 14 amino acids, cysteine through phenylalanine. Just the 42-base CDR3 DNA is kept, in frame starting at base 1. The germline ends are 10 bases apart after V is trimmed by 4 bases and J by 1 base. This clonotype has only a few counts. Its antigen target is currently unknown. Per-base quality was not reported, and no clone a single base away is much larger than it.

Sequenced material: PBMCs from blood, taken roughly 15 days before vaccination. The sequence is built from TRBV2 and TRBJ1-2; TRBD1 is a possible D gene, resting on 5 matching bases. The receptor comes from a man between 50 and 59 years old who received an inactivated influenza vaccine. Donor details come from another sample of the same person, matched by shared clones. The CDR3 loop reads CASSGQSINYGYTF. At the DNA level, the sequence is TGTGCCAGCAGTGGACAGTCAATTAACTATGGCTACACCTTC.